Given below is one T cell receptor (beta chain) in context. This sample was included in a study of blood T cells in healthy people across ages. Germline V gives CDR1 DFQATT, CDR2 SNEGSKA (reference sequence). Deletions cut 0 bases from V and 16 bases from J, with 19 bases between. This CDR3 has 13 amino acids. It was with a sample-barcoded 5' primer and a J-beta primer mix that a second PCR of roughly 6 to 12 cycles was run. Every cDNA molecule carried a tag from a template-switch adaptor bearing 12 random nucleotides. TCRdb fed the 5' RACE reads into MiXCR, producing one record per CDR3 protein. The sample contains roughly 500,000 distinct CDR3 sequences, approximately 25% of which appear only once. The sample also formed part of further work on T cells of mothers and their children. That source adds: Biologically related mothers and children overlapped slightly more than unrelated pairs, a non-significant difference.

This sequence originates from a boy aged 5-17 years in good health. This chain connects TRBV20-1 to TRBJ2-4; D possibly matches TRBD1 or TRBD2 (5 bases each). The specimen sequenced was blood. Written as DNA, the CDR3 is TGCAGTGCTAGAGATCAATGGGGACCTCCCGACTACTTC. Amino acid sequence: CSARDQWGPPDYF.